One T cell receptor (beta chain) is described in this entry. The antigen is not known. A junction boundary mismatches the germline segment, possibly from a read error. The sample is drawn from a study of beta chain features in type 1 diabetes. About the research overall: There was similarity between patients and healthy donors in age, gender and cell yields. Study observations and caveats: In cDNA sequencing, cells with high TCR expression could be over-represented. When VDJ junctions were examined, type 1 diabetes patients showed fewer insertions and more deletions. Shorter TCRB CDR3s, moderately but significantly so, were found in Type 1 diabetes patients in all four CD4+ subsets.

Expressed TCRB transcripts were sequenced because the isolated RNA had all been reverse transcribed beforehand. Read counts averaged approximately 3.5 million for samples of naive, central memory and regulatory T cells. The protocol was immunoSEQ multiplex PCR, while the TCRdb copy is restricted to in-frame clones and leaves out a portion. The sample has about 660,000 clones, around 15% seen once. The CDR3 consists of 15 residues. Per the germline V gene, CDR1 is SSHAT and CDR2 is FNYEAQ (reference sequence). This clonotype was obtained from a man aged 18 to 29 with type 1 diabetes. V is TRBV7-7 and J is TRBJ2-5; the match to TRBD2 covers 9 bases. Sample: naive CD4+ T cells from blood. In DNA, the CDR3 is TGTGCTAGCAGCGTGGGACTAGCCGGGAGAGAGACCCAGTACTTC. Protein product: CASSVGLAGRETQYF.